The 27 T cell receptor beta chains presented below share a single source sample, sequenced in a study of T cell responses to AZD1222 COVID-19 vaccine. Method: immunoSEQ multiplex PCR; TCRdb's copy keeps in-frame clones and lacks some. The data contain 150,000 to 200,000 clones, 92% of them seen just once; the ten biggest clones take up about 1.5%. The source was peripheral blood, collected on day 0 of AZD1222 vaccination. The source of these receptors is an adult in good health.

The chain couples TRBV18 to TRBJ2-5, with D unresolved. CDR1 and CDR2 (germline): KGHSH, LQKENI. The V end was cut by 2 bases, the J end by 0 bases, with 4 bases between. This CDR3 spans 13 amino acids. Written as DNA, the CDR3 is TGTGCCAGCTCACCATTAGACCAAGAGACCCAGTACTTC. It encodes CASSPLDQETQYF.

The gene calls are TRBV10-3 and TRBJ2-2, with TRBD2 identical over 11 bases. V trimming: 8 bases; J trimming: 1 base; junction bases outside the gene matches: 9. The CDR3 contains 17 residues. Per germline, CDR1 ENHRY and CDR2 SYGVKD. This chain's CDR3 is CAIRPLLAGGNTGELFF. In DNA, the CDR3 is TGTGCCATCCGTCCCCTCCTAGCGGGAGGGAACACCGGGGAGCTGTTTTTT.

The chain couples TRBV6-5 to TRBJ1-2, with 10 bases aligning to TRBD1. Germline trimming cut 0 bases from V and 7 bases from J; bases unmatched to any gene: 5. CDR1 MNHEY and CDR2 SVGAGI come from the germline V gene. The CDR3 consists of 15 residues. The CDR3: CASSYSTGQGSGYTF. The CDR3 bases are TGTGCCAGCAGTTACTCTACGGGACAGGGGTCTGGCTACACCTTC.

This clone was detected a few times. The CDR3 region is CASSPRTGKWDYGYTF. DNA for the CDR3: TGTGCCAGTAGCCCCAGGACAGGGAAGTGGGACTATGGCTACACCTTC. V usage is TRBV19 and J usage is TRBJ1-2; 8 bases are shared with TRBD1. The germline V gene has CDR1 LNHDA and CDR2 SQIVND (reference sequence). There are 16 residues in the CDR3. Losses at the gene ends were 6 bases for V and 3 bases for J; bases not matched to a gene: 12. Full variable domain (outside the CDR3, taken from reference TRBV19 and TRBJ1-2): DGGITQSPKYLFRKEGQNVTLSCEQNLNHDAMYWYRQDPGQGLRLIYYSQIVNDFQKGDIAEGYSVSREKKESFPLTVTSAQKNPTAFYLCASSPRTGKWDYGYTFGSGTRLTVV.

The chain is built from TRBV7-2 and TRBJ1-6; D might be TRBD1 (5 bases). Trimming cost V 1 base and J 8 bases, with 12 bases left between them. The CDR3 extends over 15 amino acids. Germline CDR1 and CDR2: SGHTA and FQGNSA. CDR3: CASSLVGQGHSPLHF. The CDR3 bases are TGTGCCAGCAGCTTAGTGGGGCAGGGACATTCACCCCTCCACTTT.

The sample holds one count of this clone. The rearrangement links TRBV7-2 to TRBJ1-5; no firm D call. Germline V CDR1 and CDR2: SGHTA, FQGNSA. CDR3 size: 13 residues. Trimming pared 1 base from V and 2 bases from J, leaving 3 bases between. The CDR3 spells CASSLGRNQPQHF. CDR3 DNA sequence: TGTGCCAGCAGCTTAGGACGCAATCAGCCCCAGCATTTT.

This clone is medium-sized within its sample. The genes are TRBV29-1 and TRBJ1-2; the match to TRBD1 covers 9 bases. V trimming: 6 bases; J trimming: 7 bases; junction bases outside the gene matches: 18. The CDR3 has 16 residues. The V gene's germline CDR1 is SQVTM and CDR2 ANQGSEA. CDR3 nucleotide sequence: TGCAGCGTCGCTATAGCGGGGGACAGGGATTCCTCTGGCTACACCTTC. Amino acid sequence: CSVAIAGDRDSSGYTF.

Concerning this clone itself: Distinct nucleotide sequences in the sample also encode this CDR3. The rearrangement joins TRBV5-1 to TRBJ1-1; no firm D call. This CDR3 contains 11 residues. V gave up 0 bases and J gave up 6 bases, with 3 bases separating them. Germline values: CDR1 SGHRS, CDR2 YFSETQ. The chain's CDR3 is CASSLGPEAFF. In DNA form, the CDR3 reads TGCGCCAGCAGCTTGGGGCCTGAAGCTTTCTTT.

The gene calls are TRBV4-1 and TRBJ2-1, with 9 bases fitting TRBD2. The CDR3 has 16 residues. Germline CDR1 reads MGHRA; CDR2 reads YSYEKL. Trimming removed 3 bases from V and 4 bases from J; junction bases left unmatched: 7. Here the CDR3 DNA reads TGCGCCAGCAGCCAGACCGGGACTAGCCGATACAATGAGCAGTTCTTC. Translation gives CASSQTGTSRYNEQFF.

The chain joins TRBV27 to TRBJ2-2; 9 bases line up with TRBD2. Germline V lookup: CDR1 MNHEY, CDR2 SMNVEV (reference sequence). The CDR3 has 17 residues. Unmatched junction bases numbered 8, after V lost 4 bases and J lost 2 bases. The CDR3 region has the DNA TGTGCCAGCAGTTCCCCCGGACTAGCGTCTAACACCGGGGAGCTGTTTTTT. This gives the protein CASSSPGLASNTGELFF.

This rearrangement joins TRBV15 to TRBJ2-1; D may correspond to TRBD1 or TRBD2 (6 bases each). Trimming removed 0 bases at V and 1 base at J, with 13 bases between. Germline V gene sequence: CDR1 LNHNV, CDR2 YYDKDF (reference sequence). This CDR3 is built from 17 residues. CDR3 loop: CATSRDQGRISYNEQFF. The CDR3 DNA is TGTGCCACCAGCAGAGATCAGGGGAGGATTTCCTACAATGAGCAGTTCTTC.

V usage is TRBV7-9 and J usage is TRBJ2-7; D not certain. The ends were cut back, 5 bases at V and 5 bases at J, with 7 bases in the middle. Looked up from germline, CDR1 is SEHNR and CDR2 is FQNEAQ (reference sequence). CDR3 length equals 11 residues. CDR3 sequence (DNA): TGTGCCAGCAGCACTAATAACGAGCAGTACTTC. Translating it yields CASSTNNEQYF.

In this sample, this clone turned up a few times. The CDR3 protein is CASSFPGQGFYNEQFF. In nucleotides, the CDR3 is TGTGCCAGCAGCTTTCCGGGACAGGGGTTTTACAATGAGCAGTTCTTC. The chain uses TRBV7-8 and TRBJ2-1; 10 positions match TRBD1. The junction had 6 bases not matched to a gene; V was cut back by 3 bases and J by 4 bases. Germline values: CDR1 SGHVS, CDR2 FQNEAQ. The CDR3 is 16 residues long.

CDR3 sequence reads: CASSKGGGNQPQHF. In DNA, the CDR3 is TGTGCCAGCAGCAAGGGGGGAGGCAATCAGCCCCAGCATTTT. The chain recombines TRBV2 with TRBJ1-5, with a tentative D call TRBD1 (6 bases). CDR3 length: 14 amino acids. Germline V gives CDR1 SNHLY, CDR2 FYNNEI. Trimming stripped 6 bases from V and 2 bases from J, with 11 bases between. The entire variable domain, with the rest obtained from reference TRBV2 and TRBJ1-5, is as follows: EPEVTQTPSHQVTQMGQEVILRCVPISNHLYFYWYRQILGQKVEFLVSFYNNEISEKSEIFDDQFSVERPDGSNFTLKIRSTKLEDSAMYFCASSKGGGNQPQHFGDGTRLSIL.

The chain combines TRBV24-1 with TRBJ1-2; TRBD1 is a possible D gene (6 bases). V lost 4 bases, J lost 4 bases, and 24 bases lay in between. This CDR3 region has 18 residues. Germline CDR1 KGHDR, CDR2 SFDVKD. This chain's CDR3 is CATSDRNRELGASYGYTF. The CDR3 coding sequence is TGTGCCACCAGTGACCGCAACAGGGAGCTAGGTGCCTCCTATGGCTACACCTTC.

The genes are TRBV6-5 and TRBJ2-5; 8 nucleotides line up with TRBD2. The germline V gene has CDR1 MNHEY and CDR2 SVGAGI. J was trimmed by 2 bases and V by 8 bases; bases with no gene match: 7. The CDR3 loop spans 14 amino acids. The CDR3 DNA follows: TGTGCCAGCTGTTTAGCGGGGTCTCAAGAGACCCAGTACTTC. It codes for CASCLAGSQETQYF.

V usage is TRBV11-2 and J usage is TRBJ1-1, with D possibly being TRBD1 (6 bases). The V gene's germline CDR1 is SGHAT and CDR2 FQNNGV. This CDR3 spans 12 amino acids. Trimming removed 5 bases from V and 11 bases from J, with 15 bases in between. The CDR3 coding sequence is TGTGCCAGCAGCCACTACAGGGTTGAGGCTTTCTTT. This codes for CASSHYRVEAFF.

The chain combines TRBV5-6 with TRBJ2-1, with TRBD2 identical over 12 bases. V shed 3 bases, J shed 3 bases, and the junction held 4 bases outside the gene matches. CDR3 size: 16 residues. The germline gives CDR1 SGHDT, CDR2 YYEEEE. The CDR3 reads CASSSGLAGYYNEQFF. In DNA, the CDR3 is TGTGCCAGCAGCTCCGGACTAGCGGGGTACTACAATGAGCAGTTCTTC.

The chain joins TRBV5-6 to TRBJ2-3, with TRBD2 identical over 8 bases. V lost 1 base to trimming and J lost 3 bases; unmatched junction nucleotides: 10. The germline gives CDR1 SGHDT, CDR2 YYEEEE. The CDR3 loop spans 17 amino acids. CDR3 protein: CASSLPSGGLETDTQYF. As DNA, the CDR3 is TGTGCCAGCAGCTTGCCAAGCGGGGGACTAGAAACAGATACGCAGTATTTT.

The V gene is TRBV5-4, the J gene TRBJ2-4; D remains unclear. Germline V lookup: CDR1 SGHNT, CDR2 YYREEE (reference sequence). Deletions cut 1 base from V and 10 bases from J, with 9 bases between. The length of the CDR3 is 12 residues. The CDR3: CASSLQDGIQYF. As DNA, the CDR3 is TGTGCCAGCAGCTTGCAGGATGGGATTCAGTACTTC.

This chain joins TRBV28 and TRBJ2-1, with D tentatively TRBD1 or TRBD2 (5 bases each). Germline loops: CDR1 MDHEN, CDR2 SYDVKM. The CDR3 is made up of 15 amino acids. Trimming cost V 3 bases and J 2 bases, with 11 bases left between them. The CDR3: CASSLGVVPYNEQFF. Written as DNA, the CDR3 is TGTGCCAGCAGTTTGGGGGTAGTTCCCTACAATGAGCAGTTCTTC.

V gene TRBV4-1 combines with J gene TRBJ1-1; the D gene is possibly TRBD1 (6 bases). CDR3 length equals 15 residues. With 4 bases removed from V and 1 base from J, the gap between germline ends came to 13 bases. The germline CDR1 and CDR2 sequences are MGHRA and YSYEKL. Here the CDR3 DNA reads TGCGCCAGCAGCCCTTACCCAGGGGAGAACACTGAAGCTTTCTTT. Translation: CASSPYPGENTEAFF.

The CDR3 DNA reads TGTGCCAGCAGCTTGGGGGCCCCCTATAATTCACCCCTCCACTTT. It translates to CASSLGAPYNSPLHF. The chain employs TRBV5-5 and TRBJ1-6; the D is unclear. The V and J ends lost 0 bases and 2 bases respectively, with 6 bases between them. CDR1 and CDR2 from the germline V gene are SGHKS and YYEKEE (reference sequence). This CDR3 comprises 15 residues.

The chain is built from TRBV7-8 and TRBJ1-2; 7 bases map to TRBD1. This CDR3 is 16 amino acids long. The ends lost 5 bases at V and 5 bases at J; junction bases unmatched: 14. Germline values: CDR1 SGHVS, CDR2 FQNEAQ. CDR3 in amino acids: CASSPRTGRWWYGYTF. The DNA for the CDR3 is TGTGCCAGCAGCCCCAGGACAGGTCGATGGTGGTATGGCTACACCTTC.

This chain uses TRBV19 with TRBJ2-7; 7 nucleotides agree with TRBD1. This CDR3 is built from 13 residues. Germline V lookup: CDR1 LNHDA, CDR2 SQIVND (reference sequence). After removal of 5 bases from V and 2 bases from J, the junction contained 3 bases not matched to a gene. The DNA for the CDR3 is TGTGCCAGTAGTCCCGGACAGGCCTACGAGCAGTACTTC. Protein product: CASSPGQAYEQYF. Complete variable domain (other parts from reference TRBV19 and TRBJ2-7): DGGITQSPKYLFRKEGQNVTLSCEQNLNHDAMYWYRQDPGQGLRLIYYSQIVNDFQKGDIAEGYSVSREKKESFPLTVTSAQKNPTAFYLCASSPGQAYEQYFGPGTRLTVT.

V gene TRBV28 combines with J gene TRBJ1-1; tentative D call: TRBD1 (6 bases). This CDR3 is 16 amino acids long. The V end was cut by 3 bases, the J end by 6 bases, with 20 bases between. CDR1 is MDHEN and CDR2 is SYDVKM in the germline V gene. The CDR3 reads CASSLEDSPVPSEAFF. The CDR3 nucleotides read TGTGCCAGCAGTTTGGAGGACAGCCCCGTCCCTTCTGAAGCTTTCTTT.

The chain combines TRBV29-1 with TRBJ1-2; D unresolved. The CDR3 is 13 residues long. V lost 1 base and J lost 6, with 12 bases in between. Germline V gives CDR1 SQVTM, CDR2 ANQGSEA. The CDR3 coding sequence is TGCAGCGTTGAAGGGGAGGAAGTTAATGGCTACACCTTC. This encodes CSVEGEEVNGYTF.